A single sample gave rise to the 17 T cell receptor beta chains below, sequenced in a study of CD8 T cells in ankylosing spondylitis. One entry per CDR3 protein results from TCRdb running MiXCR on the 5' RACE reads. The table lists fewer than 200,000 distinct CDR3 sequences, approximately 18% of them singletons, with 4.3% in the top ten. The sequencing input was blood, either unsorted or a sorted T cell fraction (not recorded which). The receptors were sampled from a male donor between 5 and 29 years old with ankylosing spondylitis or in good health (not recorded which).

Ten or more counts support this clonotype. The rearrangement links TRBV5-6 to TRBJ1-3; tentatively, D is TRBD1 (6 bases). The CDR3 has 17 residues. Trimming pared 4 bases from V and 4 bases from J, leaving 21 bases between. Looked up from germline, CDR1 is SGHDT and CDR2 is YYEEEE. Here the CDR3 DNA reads TGTGCCAGCAGCCCAAAATGGACAGTTCTAAGGGGAAACACCATATATTTT. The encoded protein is CASSPKWTVLRGNTIYF.

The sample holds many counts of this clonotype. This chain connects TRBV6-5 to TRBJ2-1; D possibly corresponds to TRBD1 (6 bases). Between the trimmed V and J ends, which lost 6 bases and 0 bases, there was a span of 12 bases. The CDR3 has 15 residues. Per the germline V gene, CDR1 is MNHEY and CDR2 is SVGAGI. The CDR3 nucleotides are TGTGCCAGCAGCCAAGGACAGCCCTCCTACAATGAGCAGTTCTTC. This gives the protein CASSQGQPSYNEQFF.

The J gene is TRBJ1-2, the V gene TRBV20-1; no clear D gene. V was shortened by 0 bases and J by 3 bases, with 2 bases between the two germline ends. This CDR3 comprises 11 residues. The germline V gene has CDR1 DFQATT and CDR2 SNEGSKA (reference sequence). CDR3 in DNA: TGCAGTGCTAGAGATTACTATGGCTACACCTTC. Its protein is CSARDYYGYTF.

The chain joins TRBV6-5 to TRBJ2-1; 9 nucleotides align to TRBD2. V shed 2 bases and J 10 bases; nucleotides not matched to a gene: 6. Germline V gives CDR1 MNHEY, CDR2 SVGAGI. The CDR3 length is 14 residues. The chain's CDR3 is CASSYQLAGYEQFF. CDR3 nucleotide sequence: TGTGCCAGCAGTTACCAGCTAGCGGGATACGAGCAGTTCTTC.

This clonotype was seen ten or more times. CDR3 sequence reads: CASSLNGDRAPGELFF. The CDR3, as DNA: TGTGCCAGCAGCTTAAACGGGGACAGGGCCCCCGGGGAGCTGTTTTTT. The V gene is TRBV7-2, the J gene TRBJ2-2, with 9 bases aligning to TRBD1. The CDR3 is 16 amino acids. The germline V gene has CDR1 SGHTA and CDR2 FQGNSA. V lost 2 bases and J lost 6; bases outside the gene matches: 7. Drawing the rest from reference TRBV7-2 and TRBJ2-2, the complete variable domain is GAGVSQSPSNKVTEKGKDVELRCDPISGHTALYWYRQSLGQGLEFLIYFQGNSAPDKSGLPSDRFSAERTGGSVSTLTIQRTQQEDSAVYLCASSLNGDRAPGELFFGEGSRLTVL.

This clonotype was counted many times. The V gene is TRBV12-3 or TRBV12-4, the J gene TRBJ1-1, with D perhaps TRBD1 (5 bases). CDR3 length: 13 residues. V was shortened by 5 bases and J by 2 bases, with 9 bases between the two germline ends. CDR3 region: CASSRDRNTEAFF. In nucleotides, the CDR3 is TGTGCCAGCAGTCGCGACAGAAACACTGAAGCTTTCTTT.

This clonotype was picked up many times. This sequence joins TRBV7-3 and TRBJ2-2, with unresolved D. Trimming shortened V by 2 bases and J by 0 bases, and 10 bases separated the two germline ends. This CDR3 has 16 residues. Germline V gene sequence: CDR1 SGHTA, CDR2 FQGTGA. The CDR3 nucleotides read TGTGCCAGCAGCTTAGTCTTGGCAACGAACACCGGGGAGCTGTTTTTT. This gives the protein CASSLVLATNTGELFF.

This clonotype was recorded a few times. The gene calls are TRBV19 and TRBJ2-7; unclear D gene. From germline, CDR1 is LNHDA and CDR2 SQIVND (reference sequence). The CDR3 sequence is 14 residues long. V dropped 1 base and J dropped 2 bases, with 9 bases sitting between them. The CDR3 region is CASSIVGSTYEQYF. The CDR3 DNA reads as TGTGCCAGTAGTATAGTGGGGTCTACCTACGAGCAGTACTTC.

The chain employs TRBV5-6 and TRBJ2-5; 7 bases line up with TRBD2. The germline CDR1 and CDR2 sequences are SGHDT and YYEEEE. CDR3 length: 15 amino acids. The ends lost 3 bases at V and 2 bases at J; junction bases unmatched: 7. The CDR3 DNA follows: TGTGCCAGCAGCTGGTCCCTAGCGGTACAAGAGACCCAGTACTTC. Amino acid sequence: CASSWSLAVQETQYF.

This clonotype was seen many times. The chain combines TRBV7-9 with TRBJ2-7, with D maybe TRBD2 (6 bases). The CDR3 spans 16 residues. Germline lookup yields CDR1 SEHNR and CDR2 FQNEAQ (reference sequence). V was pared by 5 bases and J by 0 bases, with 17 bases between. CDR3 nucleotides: TGTGCCAGCAGCCCTAGCGTTGGGGTTTTCTCCTACGAGCAGTACGTC. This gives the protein CASSPSVGVFSYEQYV.

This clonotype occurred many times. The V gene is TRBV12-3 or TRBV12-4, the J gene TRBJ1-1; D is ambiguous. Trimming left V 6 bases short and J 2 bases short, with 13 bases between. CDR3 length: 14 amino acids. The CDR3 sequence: CASSPLAGNTEAFF. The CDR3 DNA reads TGTGCCAGCAGCCCGTTGGCCGGAAACACTGAAGCTTTCTTT.

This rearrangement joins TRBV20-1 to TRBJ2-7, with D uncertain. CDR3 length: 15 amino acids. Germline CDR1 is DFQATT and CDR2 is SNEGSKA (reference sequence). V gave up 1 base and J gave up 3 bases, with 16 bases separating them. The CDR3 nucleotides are TGCAGTGCTAGAGGGTCGGGCGGCAGCTTCTACGAGCAGTACTTC. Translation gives CSARGSGGSFYEQYF.

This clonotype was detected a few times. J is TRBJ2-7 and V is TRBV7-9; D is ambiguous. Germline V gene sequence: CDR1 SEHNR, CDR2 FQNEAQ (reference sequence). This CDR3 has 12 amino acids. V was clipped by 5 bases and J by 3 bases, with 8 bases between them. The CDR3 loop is CASSQHDYEQYV. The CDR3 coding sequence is TGTGCCAGCAGCCAACACGACTACGAGCAGTACGTC.

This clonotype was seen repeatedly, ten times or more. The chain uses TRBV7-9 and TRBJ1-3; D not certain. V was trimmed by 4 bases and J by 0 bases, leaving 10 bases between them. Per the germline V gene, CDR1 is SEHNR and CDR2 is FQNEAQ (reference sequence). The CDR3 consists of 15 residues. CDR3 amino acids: CASSSDGLSGNTIYF. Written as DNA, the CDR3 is TGTGCCAGCAGCTCGGACGGACTCTCTGGAAACACCATATATTTT.

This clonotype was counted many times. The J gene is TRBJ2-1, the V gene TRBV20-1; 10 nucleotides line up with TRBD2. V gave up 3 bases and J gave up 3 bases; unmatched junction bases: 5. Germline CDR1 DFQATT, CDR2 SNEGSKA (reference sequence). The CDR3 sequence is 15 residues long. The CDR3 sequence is CSASLLAGLYNEQFF. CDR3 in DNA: TGCAGTGCTAGCCTACTAGCGGGACTCTACAATGAGCAGTTCTTC.

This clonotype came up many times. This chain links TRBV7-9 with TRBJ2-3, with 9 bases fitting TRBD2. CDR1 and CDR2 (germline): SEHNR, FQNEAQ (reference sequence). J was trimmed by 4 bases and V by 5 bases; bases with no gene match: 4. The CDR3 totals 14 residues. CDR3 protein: CASSQTSGSDTQYF. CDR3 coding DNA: TGTGCCAGCAGCCAGACTAGCGGTTCAGATACGCAGTATTTT.

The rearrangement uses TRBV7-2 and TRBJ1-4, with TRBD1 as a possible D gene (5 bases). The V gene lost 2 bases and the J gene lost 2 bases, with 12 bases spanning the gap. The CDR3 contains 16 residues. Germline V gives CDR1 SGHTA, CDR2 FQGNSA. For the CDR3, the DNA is TGTGCCAGCAGCTTAAAAAAGGGACTGACTAATGAAAAACTGTTTTTT. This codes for CASSLKKGLTNEKLFF.